One T cell receptor beta chain is described in this entry. Per the study methods: Reference gene primer amplification gave nucleated cell count estimates. TCRdb keeps only in-frame clones here, not all; method: immunoSEQ multiplex PCR. V, J and clone size are taken as reported in that table, and D and trimming were inferred from the DNA itself. Found here are about 150,000 clones, approximately 86% of them singletons; the top ten hold around 0.6%. This CDR3 is built from 17 residues. V dropped 0 bases and J dropped 1; count of bases not matched to a gene: 6. From germline, CDR1 is LGHNA and CDR2 YSLEER. The source of the sample is a study of blood T cell repertoires in COVID-19. One Seattle source followed patients from active infection through their disease course.

The chain recombines TRBV4-3 with TRBJ1-1, with 9 bases aligning to TRBD1. The sequenced sample was peripheral blood. The receptor was derived from a man in his 60s with COVID-19, enrolled during active disease. In nucleotides, the CDR3 is TGCGCCAGCAGCCAAGAATCCCAGGACAGGGGGAACACTGAAGCTTTCTTT. Its translation is CASSQESQDRGNTEAFF.